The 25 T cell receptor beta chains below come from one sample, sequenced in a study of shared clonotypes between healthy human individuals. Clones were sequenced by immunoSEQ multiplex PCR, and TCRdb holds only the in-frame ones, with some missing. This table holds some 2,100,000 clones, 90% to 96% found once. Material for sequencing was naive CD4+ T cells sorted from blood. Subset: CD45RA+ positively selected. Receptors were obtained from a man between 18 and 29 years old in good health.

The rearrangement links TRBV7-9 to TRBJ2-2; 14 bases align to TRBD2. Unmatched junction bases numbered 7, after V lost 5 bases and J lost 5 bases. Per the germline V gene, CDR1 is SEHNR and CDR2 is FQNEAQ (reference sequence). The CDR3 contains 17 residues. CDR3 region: CASSRGLAGAETGELFF. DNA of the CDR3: TGTGCCAGCAGCAGGGGACTAGCGGGAGCCGAGACCGGGGAGCTGTTTTTT.

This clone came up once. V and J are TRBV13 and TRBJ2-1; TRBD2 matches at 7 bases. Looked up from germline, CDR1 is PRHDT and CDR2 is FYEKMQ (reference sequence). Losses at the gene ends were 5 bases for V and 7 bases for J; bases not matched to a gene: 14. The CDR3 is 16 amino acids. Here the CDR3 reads CASSPDQGGRGNEQFF. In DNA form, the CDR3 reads TGTGCCAGCAGCCCGGACCAGGGCGGGAGAGGGAATGAGCAGTTCTTC.

In DNA form, the CDR3 reads TGTGCCAGCAGCTTAGCGCAAGCGGGAGGGGTGGAGACCCAGTACTTC. It is translated as CASSLAQAGGVETQYF. The V call is TRBV7-2, the J call TRBJ2-5, with 10 nucleotides matching TRBD2. V dropped 0 bases and J dropped 5; count of bases not matched to a gene: 6. The CDR3 length is 16 residues. Germline V lookup: CDR1 SGHTA, CDR2 FQGNSA.

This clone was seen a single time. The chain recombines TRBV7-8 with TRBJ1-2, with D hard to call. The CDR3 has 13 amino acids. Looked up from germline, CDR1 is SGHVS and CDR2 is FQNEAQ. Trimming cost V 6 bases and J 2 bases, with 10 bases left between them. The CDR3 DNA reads TGTGCCAGCAGTACCGATAAAAACTATGGCTACACCTTC. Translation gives CASSTDKNYGYTF. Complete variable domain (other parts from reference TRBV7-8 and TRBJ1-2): GAGVSQSPRYKVAKRGQDVALRCDPISGHVSLFWYQQALGQGPEFLTYFQNEAQLDKSGLPSDRFFAERPEGSVSTLKIQRTQQEDSAVYLCASSTDKNYGYTFGSGTRLTVV.

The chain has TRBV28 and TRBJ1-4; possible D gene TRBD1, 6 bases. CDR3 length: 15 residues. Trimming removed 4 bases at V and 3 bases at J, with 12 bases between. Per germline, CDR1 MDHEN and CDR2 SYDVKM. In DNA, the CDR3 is TGTGCCAGCAGTTCTACAGGGTTAGCTAATGAAAAACTGTTTTTT. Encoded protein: CASSSTGLANEKLFF. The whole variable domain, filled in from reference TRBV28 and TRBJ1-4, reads DVKVTQSSRYLVKRTGEKVFLECVQDMDHENMFWYRQDPGLGLRLIYFSYDVKMKEKGDIPEGYSVSREKKERFSLILESASTNQTSMYLCASSSTGLANEKLFFGSGTQLSVL.

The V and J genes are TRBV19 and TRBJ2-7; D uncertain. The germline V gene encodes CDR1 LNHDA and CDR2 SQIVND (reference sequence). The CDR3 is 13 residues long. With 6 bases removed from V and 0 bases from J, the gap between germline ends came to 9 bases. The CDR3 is CASSLANSYEQYF. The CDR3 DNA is TGTGCCAGTAGCTTGGCGAACTCCTACGAGCAGTACTTC.

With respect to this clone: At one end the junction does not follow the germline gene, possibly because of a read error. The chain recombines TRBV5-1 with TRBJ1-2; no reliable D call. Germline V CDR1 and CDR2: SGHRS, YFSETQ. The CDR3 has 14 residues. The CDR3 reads CASSPTDGSLVLSF. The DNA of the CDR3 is TGCGCCAGCAGCCCAACGGACGGAAGTTTAGTACTAAGCTTC. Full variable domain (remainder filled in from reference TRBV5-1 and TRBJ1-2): KAGVTQTPRYLIKTRGQQVTLSCSPISGHRSVSWYQQTPGQGLQFLFEYFSETQRNKGNFPGRFSGRQFSNSRSEMNVSTLELGDSALYLCASSPTDGSLVLSFGSGTRLTVV.

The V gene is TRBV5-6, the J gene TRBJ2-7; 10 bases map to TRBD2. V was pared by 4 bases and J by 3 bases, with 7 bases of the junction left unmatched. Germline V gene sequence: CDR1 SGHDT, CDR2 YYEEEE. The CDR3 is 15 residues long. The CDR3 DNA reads TGTGCCAGCAGCCTTAGCGGGAGGTGGTTCTACGAGCAGTACTTC. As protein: CASSLSGRWFYEQYF.

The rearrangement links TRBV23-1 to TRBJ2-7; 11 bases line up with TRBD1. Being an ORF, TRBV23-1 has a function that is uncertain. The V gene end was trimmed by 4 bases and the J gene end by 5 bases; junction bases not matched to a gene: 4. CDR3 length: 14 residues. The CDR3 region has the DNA TGCGCCAGCAGTCCGCGGACAGGGGGCAACGAGCAGTACTTC. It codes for CASSPRTGGNEQYF.

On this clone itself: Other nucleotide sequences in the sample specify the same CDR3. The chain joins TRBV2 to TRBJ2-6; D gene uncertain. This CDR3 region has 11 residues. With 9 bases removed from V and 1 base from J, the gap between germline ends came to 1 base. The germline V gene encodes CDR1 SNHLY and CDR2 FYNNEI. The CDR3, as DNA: TGTGCCAGTTCTGGGGCCAACGTCCTGACTTTC. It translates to CASSGANVLTF.

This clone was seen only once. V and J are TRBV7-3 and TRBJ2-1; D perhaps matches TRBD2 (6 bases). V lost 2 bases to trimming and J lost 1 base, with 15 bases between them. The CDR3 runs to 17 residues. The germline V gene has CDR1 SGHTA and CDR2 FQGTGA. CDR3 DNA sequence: TGTGCCAGCAGCTTACGGGAGCCCTCGTCGTCCTACAATGAGCAGTTCTTC. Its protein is CASSLREPSSSYNEQFF.

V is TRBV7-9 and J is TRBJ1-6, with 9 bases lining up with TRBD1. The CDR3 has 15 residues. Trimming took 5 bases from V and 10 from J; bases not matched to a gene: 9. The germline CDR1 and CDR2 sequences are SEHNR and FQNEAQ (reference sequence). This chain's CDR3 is CASSPRRDRESPLHF. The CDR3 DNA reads TGTGCCAGCAGCCCTAGGCGGGACAGGGAATCACCCCTCCACTTT.

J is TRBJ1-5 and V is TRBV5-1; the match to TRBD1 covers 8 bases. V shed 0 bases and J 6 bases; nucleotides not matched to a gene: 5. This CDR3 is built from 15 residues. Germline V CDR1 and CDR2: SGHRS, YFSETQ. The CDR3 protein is CASSLGTGWGQPQHF. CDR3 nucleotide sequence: TGCGCCAGCAGCTTGGGGACAGGGTGGGGTCAGCCCCAGCATTTT.

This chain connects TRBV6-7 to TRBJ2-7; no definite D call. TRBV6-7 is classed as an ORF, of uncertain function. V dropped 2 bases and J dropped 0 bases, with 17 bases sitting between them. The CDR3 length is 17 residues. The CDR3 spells CASSYPNGARSSYEQYF. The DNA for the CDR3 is TGTGCCAGCAGTTACCCTAATGGTGCCAGAAGCTCCTACGAGCAGTACTTC.

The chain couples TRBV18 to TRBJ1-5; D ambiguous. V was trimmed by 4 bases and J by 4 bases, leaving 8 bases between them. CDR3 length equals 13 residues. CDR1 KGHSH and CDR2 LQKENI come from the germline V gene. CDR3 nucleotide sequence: TGTGCCAGCTCACAACAACAGAATCAGCCCCAGCATTTT. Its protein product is CASSQQQNQPQHF.

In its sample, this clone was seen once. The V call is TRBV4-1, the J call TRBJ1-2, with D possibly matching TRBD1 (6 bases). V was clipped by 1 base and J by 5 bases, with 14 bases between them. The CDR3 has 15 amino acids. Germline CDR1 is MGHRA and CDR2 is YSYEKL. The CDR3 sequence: CASSQAAGQFYGYTF. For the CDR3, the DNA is TGCGCCAGCAGCCAAGCTGCCGGACAGTTTTATGGCTACACCTTC.

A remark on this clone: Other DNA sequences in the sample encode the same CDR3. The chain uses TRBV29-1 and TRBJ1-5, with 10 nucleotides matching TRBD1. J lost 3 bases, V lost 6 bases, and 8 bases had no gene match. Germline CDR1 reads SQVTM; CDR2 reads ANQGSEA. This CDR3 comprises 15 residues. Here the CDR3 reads CSVVLGTGVNQPQHF. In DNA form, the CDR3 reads TGCAGCGTCGTCCTCGGGACAGGGGTCAATCAGCCCCAGCATTTT.

CDR3 protein: CASSQTSGGAQLTQYF. The CDR3 DNA sequence: TGCGCCAGCAGCCAGACTAGCGGGGGGGCCCAACTAACGCAGTATTTT. The chain employs TRBV5-1 and TRBJ2-3; TRBD2 matches 14 bases. The germline CDR1 and CDR2 sequences are SGHRS and YFSETQ. The CDR3 runs 16 residues. After removal of 4 bases from V and 9 bases from J, the junction contained 10 bases not matched to a gene.

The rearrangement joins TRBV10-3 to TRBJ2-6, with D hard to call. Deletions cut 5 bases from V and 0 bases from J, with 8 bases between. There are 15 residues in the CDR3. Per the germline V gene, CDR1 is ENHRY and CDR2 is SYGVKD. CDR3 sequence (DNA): TGTGCCATCAGTCTAGGGTCCTCTGGGGCCAACGTCCTGACTTTC. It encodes CAISLGSSGANVLTF.

The CDR3 DNA sequence: TGTGCCAGCAGTGGGACCCAGGGGGCTGTGCATGAAGCTTTCTTT. This sequence encodes CASSGTQGAVHEAFF. This rearrangement joins TRBV6-1 to TRBJ1-1, with TRBD1 identical over 8 bases. This CDR3 has 15 residues. Germline CDR1 is MNHNS and CDR2 is SASEGT. Germline trimming cut 4 bases from V and 7 bases from J; bases unmatched to any gene: 11.

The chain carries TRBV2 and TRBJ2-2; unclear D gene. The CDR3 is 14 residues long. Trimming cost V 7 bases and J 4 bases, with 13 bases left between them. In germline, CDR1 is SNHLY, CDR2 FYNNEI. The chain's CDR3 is CASNRLGGTGELFF. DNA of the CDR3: TGTGCCAGCAATCGACTCGGTGGCACCGGGGAGCTGTTTTTT.

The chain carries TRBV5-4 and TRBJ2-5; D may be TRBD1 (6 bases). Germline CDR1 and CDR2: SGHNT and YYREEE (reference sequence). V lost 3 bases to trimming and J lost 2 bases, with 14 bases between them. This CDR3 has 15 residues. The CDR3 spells CASSSAGVLQETQYF. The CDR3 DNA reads TGTGCCAGCAGCTCGGCAGGGGTTCTACAAGAGACCCAGTACTTC.

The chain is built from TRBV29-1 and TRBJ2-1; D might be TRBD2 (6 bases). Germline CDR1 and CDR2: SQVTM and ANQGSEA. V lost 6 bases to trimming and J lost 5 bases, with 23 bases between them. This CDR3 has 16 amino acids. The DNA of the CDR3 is TGCAGCGTGCTCCCCCTCATCAGGACTACAAACAATGAGCAGTTCTTC. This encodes CSVLPLIRTTNNEQFF.

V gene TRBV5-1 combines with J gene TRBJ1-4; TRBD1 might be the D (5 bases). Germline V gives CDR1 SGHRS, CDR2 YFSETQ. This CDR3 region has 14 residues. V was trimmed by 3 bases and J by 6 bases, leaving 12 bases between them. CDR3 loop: CASSSGAKDEKLFF. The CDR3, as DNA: TGCGCCAGCAGCTCTGGGGCCAAGGATGAAAAACTGTTTTTT.

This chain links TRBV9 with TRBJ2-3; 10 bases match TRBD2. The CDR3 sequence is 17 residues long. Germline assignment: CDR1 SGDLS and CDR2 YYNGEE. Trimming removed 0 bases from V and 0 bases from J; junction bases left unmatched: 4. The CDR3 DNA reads TGTGCCAGCAGCGTAGAGGCACTAGCGGGAAGCACAGATACGCAGTATTTT. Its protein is CASSVEALAGSTDTQYF.